Presented here are 12 T cell receptor beta chains from one specimen sequenced in a study of blood T cell repertoires in COVID-19. Profiling relied on immunoSEQ multiplex PCR, and the TCRdb table lists in-frame clones only, not all of them. The table records hundreds of thousands of clones, about 86% of them present only once. The sequencing sample was made of PBMCs or T cells enriched from blood (not recorded which). The receptors come from a woman aged 40-49 years with acute COVID-19.

J is TRBJ1-6 and V is TRBV19; D is possibly TRBD1 (6 bases). V lost 7 bases and J lost 6, with 13 bases in between. The CDR3 is 14 amino acids. CDR1 is LNHDA and CDR2 is SQIVND in the germline V gene (reference sequence). The CDR3 DNA reads TGTGCCAGTACCACGGACAGCCCTAATTCACCCCTCCACTTT. Translated, it gives CASTTDSPNSPLHF. Filled out from reference TRBV19 and TRBJ1-6, the complete variable domain reads DGGITQSPKYLFRKEGQNVTLSCEQNLNHDAMYWYRQDPGQGLRLIYYSQIVNDFQKGDIAEGYSVSREKKESFPLTVTSAQKNPTAFYLCASTTDSPNSPLHFGNGTRLTVT.

This chain joins TRBV19 and TRBJ2-3, with D tentatively TRBD2 (6 bases). The ends were cut back, 9 bases at V and 0 bases at J, with 16 bases in the middle. The germline V gene has CDR1 LNHDA and CDR2 SQIVND (reference sequence). The CDR3 runs 15 residues. CDR3 amino acids: CASRRGGISTDTQYF. DNA of the CDR3: TGTGCCAGCAGGCGGGGCGGAATTAGCACAGATACGCAGTATTTT.

The chain uses TRBV28 and TRBJ2-5; no definite D call. The CDR3 is made up of 15 amino acids. The ends were cut back, 6 bases at V and 5 bases at J, with 19 bases in the middle. Germline V gives CDR1 MDHEN, CDR2 SYDVKM. CDR3 loop: CASSNPERIRETQYF. CDR3 DNA: TGTGCCAGCAGCAACCCGGAACGGATCAGGGAGACCCAGTACTTC.

The V call is TRBV28, the J call TRBJ2-7, with 10 bases that match TRBD2. The CDR3 is 15 residues long. CDR1 is MDHEN and CDR2 is SYDVKM in the germline V gene. The J segment lost 7 bases and the V segment lost 6 bases, leaving 12 bases of the junction unmatched. For the CDR3, the DNA is TGTGCCAGCAGCCCTCGAACTAGCGGGAAGGATGAGCAGTACTTC. This encodes CASSPRTSGKDEQYF.

This chain uses TRBV27 with TRBJ1-1; D remains ambiguous. Between the trimmed V and J ends, which lost 4 bases and 1 base, there was a span of 7 bases. Per the germline V gene, CDR1 is MNHEY and CDR2 is SMNVEV (reference sequence). CDR3 length equals 13 residues. In DNA form, the CDR3 reads TGTGCCAGCAGTTGGCGGGAGAACACTGAAGCTTTCTTT. Translating gives CASSWRENTEAFF.

This rearrangement joins TRBV6-5 to TRBJ1-2, with 7 bases identical to TRBD1. The CDR3 contains 14 residues. Germline values: CDR1 MNHEY, CDR2 SVGAGI. With 6 bases clipped from V and 8 bases from J, the junction kept 12 bases outside the gene matches. The CDR3 DNA reads TGTGCCAGCAGACCCTCGGGACAGATTCAAGGCTACACCTTC. Translated: CASRPSGQIQGYTF.

This clone occurred once. Here the CDR3 DNA reads TGTGCCAGCAGTTCAGGACAAGCTAACTATGGCTACACCTTC. This sequence encodes CASSSGQANYGYTF. The rearrangement joins TRBV28 to TRBJ1-2, with a possible D match to TRBD1 (5 bases). Germline V gives CDR1 MDHEN, CDR2 SYDVKM. Between the trimmed V and J ends, which lost 4 bases and 0 bases, there was a span of 9 bases. This CDR3 has 14 residues.

This sequence joins TRBV7-3 and TRBJ2-2, with 7 bases aligning to TRBD1. J gave up 7 bases and V 6 bases, and 8 bases lay outside the gene matches. CDR1 and CDR2 (germline): SGHTA, FQGTGA. The CDR3 is made up of 14 amino acids. The CDR3: CASRPGQDHGELFF. The DNA of the CDR3 is TGTGCCAGCAGACCCGGACAGGATCACGGGGAGCTGTTTTTT. The full variable domain, in which reference TRBV7-3 and TRBJ2-2 provide the parts outside the CDR3, is GAGVSQTPSNKVTEKGKYVELRCDPISGHTALYWYRQSLGQGPEFLIYFQGTGAADDSGLPNDRFFAVRPEGSVSTLKIQRTERGDSAVYLCASRPGQDHGELFFGEGSRLTVL.

The V and J genes are TRBV28 and TRBJ2-7; 8 bases map to TRBD1. The CDR3 sequence is 14 residues long. Germline V gives CDR1 MDHEN, CDR2 SYDVKM. Unmatched junction bases numbered 5, after V lost 4 bases and J lost 3 bases. The CDR3 sequence is CASSSGGHIYEQYF. The DNA of the CDR3 is TGTGCCAGCAGTTCAGGGGGCCACATCTACGAGCAGTACTTC.

The chain joins TRBV28 to TRBJ1-1, with unresolved D. The CDR3 contains 15 residues. CDR1 MDHEN and CDR2 SYDVKM come from the germline V gene. V lost 3 bases and J lost 1, with 12 bases in between. In DNA, the CDR3 is TGTGCCAGCAGTTTTGGTTCGGCAGGGAACACTGAAGCTTTCTTT. Translation gives CASSFGSAGNTEAFF.

This sequence joins TRBV4-1 and TRBJ1-2; D might be TRBD1 (6 bases). CDR3 size: 13 residues. V was shortened by 8 bases and J by 4 bases, with 14 bases between the two germline ends. Germline CDR1 reads MGHRA; CDR2 reads YSYEKL. As DNA, the CDR3 is TGCGCCAGCGCCCCGGGACAAAGCTATGGCTACACCTTC. Amino acid sequence: CASAPGQSYGYTF.

The J gene is TRBJ2-2, the V gene TRBV9; perhaps TRBD2 as D (5 bases). The CDR3 spans 13 residues. V lost 4 bases to trimming and J lost 7 bases, with 11 bases between them. Germline loops: CDR1 SGDLS, CDR2 YYNGEE. The DNA for the CDR3 is TGTGCCAGCAGCCCACGAGAGGGCGGGGAGCTGTTTTTT. Translation gives CASSPREGGELFF.